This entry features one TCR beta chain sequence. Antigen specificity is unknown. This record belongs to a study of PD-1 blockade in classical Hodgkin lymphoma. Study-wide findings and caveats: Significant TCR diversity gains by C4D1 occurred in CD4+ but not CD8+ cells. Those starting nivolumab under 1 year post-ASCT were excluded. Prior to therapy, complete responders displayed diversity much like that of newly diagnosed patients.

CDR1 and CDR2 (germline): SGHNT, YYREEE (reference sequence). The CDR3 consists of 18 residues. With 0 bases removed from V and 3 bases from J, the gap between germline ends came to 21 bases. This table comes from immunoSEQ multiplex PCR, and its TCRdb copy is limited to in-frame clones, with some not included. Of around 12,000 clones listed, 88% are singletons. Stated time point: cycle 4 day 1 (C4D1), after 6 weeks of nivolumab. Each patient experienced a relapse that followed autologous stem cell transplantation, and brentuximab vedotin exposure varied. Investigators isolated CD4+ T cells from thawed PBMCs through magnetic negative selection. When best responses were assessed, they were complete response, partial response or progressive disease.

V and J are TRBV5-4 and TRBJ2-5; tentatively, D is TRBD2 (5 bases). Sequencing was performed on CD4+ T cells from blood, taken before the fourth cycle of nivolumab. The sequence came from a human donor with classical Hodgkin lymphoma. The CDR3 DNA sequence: TGTGCCAGCAGCTTGGCTGAGGGCCAGAAAAAAGAAAAAGAGACCCAGTACTTC. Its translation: CASSLAEGQKKEKETQYF.